The following is a T cell receptor beta chain sequence with its context. Its antigen is not identified. The source of the sample is a study of TIL therapy for anti-PD-1-resistant metastatic lung cancer. Study-level background: Most patients had lung adenocarcinoma. Study observations and caveats: Patients were highly selected, enriched for treatment-naive, never-smoker and oncogene-addicted cases.

Trimming took off 1 base at V and 13 bases at J, with 14 bases between the two ends. Germline values: CDR1 SGHVS, CDR2 FQNEAQ. The CDR3 contains 12 residues. Time point meaning: pre-treatment sample, taken before nivolumab and TIL therapy. Stage 4 NSCLC adults joined between late 2017 and 2020. The libraries were made with immunoSEQ v3. Sequencing depth was around 1.9 million read pairs for survey level, about 5-6 million for deep. Repertoires were generated with immunoSEQ multiplex PCR, while TCRdb's copy carries only in-frame clones and drops some. The repertoire consists of approximately 45,000 clones, with around 79% occurring once and the leading ten covering over 12%.

The genes are TRBV7-8 and TRBJ2-7, with D unclear. The sequence came from a man aged 65-85 years with non-small cell lung cancer. The specimen was blood, collected at baseline. Written as DNA, the CDR3 is TGTGCCAGCAGCTTAGAGATGGGTGCCGGATACTTC. This gives the protein CASSLEMGAGYF.